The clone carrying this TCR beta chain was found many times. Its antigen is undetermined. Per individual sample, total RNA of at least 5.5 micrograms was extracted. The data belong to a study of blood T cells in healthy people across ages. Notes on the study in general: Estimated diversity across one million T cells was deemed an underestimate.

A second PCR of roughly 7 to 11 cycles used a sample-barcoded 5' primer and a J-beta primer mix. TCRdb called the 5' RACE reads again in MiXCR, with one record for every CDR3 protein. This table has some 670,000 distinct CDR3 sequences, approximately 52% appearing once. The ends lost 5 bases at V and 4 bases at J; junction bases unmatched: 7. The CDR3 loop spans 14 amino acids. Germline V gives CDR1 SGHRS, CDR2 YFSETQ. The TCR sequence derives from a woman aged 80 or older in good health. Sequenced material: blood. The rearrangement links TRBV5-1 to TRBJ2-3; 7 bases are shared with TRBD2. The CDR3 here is CASSYAGDPDTQYF. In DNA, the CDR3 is TGCGCCAGCAGTTACGCGGGGGACCCAGATACGCAGTATTTT.